This entry is about one TCR beta chain. The study ran its PCR with 60 Vbeta and 13 Jbeta primers. Measured with immunoSEQ multiplex PCR; TCRdb has only the in-frame clones, and not every one. The sample yields some 120,000 clones, about four fifths seen once. These data belong to a study of cytomegalovirus exposure and HLA in healthy donors. Germline values: CDR1 SGHVS, CDR2 FNYEAQ. V shed 3 bases, J shed 0 bases, and the junction held 9 bases outside the gene matches. CDR3 length equals 18 residues. The chain is built from TRBV7-6 and TRBJ2-3, with TRBD2 matching over 10 bases. The sequence came from a woman in her thirties or forties in good health and CMV-seronegative. Sequenced sample: PBMCs. CDR3 amino acids: CASSLNPSGSDSTDTQYF. CDR3 coding DNA: TGTGCCAGCAGCTTGAACCCTAGCGGGAGTGATAGCACAGATACGCAGTATTTT.